This T cell receptor beta chain is drawn from a study of T cells in Graves' hyperthyroidism and ophthalmopathy. The V gene lost 3 bases and the J gene lost 6 bases, with 12 bases spanning the gap. The CDR3 has 14 residues. CDR1 is SGDLS and CDR2 is YYNGEE in the germline V gene. TCR beta CDR3 regions were amplified from RNA. First-round RT-PCR of the TCR CDR3 relied on the HTBI primer set. TCRdb passed the multiplex PCR reads through MiXCR, listing each CDR3 protein once. In the table there are about 640,000 distinct CDR3 sequences, less than 25% of which are singletons. The sequence was obtained from a man between 25 and 39 years old with Graves' ophthalmopathy. The sample taken for sequencing was blood. This chain links TRBV9 with TRBJ2-2, with D possibly being TRBD1 or TRBD2 (6 bases each). The CDR3 protein is CASSGRRGAGELFF. The CDR3 DNA reads TGTGCCAGCAGCGGACGGAGGGGGGCCGGGGAGCTGTTTTTT.